This T cell receptor beta chain came from a study of blood T cell repertoires in COVID-19 (dated by TCRdb to 2019 to 2021). Regarding the complete study: The collaborator samples originated in the United States, Italy and Spain and spanned the acute and convalescent phases of COVID-19. The dataset comprised deeply sampled blood TCRbeta repertoires from subjects exposed to, actively infected with, or recovered from COVID-19. The repertoires were released in a freely available public database meant as a resource for research on the immune response to SARS-CoV-2. Where available, HLA class I and class II types were taken from metadata supplied by the sample provider and were not determined by assay-based typing. The material from the prospective study consisted of cDNA or gDNA derived from T cells, B-cell-depleted T cells, or PBMCs. Samples were obtained from the ongoing ImmuneRACE study (first 160 participants) and from approximately 1,200 subjects provided by 6 global collaborators. Nearly every sample came with metadata listing a de-identified subject ID, COVID-19 status, age in years and sex.

With regard to this clone: No cognate antigen has been identified for it. No base quality values were provided; no much bigger clone lies one nucleotide off.

The collaborating institutions used their own protocols to collect whole blood in K2EDTA tubes. For TCRbeta analysis, collaborators shipped samples as frozen whole blood, isolated PBMCs, or DNA extracted from either of those sample types. Overall results and qualifications from the work: The quantity of clinical and demographic metadata differed by source and by participant and was supplied without curation.

TCRbeta CDR3 regions were amplified from genomic DNA using the immunoSEQ Assay, a bias-controlled multiplex PCR. The authors' pipeline ran thus. The number of nucleated cells in each sample was estimated from the amplification of reference gene primers within the assay. Sequence reads were collapsed and filtered to measure the absolute abundance of every unique TCRbeta CDR3 rearrangement. For each sample, productive Simpson clonality was calculated as the square root of Simpson's diversity index across productive rearrangements. Imported from immuneACCESS, the table was reduced by TCRdb to in-frame sequences with V and J called. These copies leave out some clones; in studies compared against another copy, an unresolved V gene accounts for under half, and the cause of the remainder is not known. From that table come the V and J calls and clone size; the DNA was used to work out D and trimming. The sample records around 200,000 clones, about 80% of which are singletons. The ten largest clones add up to approximately 2.6% of the sample.

Sequencing used peripheral blood. The clonotype originates from a human donor with acute or convalescent COVID-19. The donor label of this sample is uncertain.

The CDR3 is CASSYGLQETQYF. The bases are TGCGCCAGCAGCTATGGACTACAAGAGACCCAGTACTTC. The V and J segments used are TRBV5-1 and TRBJ2-5; a weak D assignment points to TRBD2 (6 bases agree). The germline ends are 8 bases apart after V is trimmed by 3 bases and J by 2 bases. From its cysteine to its phenylalanine, the CDR3 spans 13 amino acids. Kept here is only the CDR3 DNA, which spans 39 bases and is read in frame from base 1. The germline V gene yields SGHRS for CDR1 and YFSETQ for CDR2.